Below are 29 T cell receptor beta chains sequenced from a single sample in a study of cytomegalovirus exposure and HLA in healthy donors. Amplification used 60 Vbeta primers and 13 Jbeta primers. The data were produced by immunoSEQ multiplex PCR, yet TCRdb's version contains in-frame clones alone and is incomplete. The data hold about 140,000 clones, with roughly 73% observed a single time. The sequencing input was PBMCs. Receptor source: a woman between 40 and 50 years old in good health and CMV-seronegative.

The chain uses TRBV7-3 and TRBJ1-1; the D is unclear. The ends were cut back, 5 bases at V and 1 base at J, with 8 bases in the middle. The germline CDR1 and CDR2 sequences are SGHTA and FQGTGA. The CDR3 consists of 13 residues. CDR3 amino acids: CASSAGPNTEAFF. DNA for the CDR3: TGTGCCAGCAGCGCTGGGCCGAACACTGAAGCTTTCTTT.

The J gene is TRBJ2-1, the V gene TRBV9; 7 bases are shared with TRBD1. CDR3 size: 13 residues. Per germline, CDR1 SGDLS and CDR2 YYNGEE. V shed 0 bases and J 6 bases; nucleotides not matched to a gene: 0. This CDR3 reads CASSVGQGNEQFF. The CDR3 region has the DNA TGTGCCAGCAGCGTAGGACAGGGCAATGAGCAGTTCTTC.

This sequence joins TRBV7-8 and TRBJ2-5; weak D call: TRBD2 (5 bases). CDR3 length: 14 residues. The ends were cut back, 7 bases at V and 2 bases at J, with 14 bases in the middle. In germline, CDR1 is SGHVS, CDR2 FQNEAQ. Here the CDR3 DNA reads TGTGCCAGCACCCTTAGTGGAGGACAAGAGACCCAGTACTTC. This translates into CASTLSGGQETQYF.

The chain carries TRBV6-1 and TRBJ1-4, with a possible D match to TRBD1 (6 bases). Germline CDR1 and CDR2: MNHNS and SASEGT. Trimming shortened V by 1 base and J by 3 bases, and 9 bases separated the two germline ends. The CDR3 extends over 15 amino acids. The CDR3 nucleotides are TGTGCCAGCAGTGAAGGAGGGGGGGCTAATGAAAAACTGTTTTTT. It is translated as CASSEGGGANEKLFF.

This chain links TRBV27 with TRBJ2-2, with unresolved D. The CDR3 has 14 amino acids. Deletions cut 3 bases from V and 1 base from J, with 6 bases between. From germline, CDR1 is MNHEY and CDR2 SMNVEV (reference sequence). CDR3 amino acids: CASSFEVNTGELFF. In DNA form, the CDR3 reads TGTGCCAGCAGTTTCGAGGTGAACACCGGGGAGCTGTTTTTT.

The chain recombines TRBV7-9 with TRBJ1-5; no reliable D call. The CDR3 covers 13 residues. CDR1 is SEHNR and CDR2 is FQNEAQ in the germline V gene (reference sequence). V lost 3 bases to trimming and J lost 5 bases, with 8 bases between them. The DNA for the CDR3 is TGTGCCAGCAGCTTGTCCAATCATCAGCCCCAGCATTTT. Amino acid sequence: CASSLSNHQPQHF.

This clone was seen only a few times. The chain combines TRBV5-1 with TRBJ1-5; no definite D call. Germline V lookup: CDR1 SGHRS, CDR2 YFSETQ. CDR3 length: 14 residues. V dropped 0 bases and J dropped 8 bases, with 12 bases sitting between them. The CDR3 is CASSLDGDWEPQHF. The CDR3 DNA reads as TGCGCCAGCAGCTTGGACGGGGATTGGGAGCCCCAGCATTTT.

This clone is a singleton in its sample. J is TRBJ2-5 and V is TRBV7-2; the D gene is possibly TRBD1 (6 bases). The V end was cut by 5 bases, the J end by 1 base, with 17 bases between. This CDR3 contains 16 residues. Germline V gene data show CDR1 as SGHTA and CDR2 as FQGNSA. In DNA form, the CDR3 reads TGTGCCAGCAGCGACCGGGGACATACCACCCAAGAGACCCAGTACTTC. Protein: CASSDRGHTTQETQYF.

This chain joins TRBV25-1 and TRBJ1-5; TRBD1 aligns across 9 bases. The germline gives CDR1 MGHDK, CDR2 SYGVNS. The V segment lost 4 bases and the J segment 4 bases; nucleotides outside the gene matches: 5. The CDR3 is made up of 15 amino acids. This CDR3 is CASSGGQGWNQPQHF. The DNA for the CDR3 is TGTGCCAGCAGTGGCGGACAGGGGTGGAATCAGCCCCAGCATTTT.

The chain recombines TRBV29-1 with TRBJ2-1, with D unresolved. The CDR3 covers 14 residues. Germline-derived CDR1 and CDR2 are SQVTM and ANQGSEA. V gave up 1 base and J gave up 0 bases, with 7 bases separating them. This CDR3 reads CSVEAPSSYNEQFF. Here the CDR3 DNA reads TGCAGCGTTGAAGCCCCGAGCTCCTACAATGAGCAGTTCTTC.

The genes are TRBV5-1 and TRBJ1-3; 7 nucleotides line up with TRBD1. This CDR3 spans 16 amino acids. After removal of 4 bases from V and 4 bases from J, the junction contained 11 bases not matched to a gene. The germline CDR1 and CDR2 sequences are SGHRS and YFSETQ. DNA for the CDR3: TGCGCCAGCAGCCCTGACAGTGGGACAGCAGGAAACACCATATATTTT. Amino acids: CASSPDSGTAGNTIYF.

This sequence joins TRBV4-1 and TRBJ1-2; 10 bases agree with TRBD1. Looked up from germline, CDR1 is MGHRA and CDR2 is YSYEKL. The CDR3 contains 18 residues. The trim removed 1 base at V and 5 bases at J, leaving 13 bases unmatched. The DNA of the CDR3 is TGCGCCAGCAGCCAAGGTCGACAGGGGGCGTTTCGAGAATATGGCTACACCTTC. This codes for CASSQGRQGAFREYGYTF.

This CDR3 reads CASSPTALGDGYTF. The CDR3 DNA reads as TGTGCCAGCAGCCCGACCGCTCTCGGGGATGGCTACACCTTC. The gene calls are TRBV7-9 and TRBJ1-2; no firm D call. Trimming removed 5 bases from V and 6 bases from J, with 16 bases in between. Looked up from germline, CDR1 is SEHNR and CDR2 is FQNEAQ (reference sequence). The CDR3 is 14 residues long.

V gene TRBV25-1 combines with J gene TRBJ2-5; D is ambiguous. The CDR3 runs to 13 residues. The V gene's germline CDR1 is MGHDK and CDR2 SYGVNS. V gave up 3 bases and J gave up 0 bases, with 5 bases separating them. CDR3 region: CASSEFDQETQYF. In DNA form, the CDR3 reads TGTGCCAGCAGTGAGTTCGACCAAGAGACCCAGTACTTC.

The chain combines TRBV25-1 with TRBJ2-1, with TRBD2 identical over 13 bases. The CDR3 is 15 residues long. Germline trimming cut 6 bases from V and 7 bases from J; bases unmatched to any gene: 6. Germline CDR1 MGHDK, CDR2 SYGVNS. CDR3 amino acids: CASRERTSGGNEQFF. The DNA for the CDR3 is TGTGCCAGCAGGGAAAGGACTAGCGGGGGAAATGAGCAGTTCTTC.

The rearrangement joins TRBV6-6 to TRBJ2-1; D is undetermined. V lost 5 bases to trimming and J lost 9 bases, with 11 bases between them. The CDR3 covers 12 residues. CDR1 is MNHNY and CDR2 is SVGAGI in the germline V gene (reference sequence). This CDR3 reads CASSNPFGEQFF. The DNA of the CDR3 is TGTGCCAGCAGTAACCCCTTCGGTGAGCAGTTCTTC.

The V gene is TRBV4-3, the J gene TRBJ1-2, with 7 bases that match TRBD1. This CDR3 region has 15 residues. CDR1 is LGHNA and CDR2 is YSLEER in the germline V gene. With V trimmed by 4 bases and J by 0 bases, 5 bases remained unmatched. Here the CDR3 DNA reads TGCGCCAGCAGCCTATCCGACAGGGCTAACTATGGCTACACCTTC. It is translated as CASSLSDRANYGYTF.

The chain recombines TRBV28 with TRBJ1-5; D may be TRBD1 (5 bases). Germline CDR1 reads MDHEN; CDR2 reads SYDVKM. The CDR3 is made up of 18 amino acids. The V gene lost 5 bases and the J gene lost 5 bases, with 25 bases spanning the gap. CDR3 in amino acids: CASSASPGLGASDQPQHF. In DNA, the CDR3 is TGTGCCAGCAGTGCCTCTCCGGGACTAGGGGCCTCCGATCAGCCCCAGCATTTT.

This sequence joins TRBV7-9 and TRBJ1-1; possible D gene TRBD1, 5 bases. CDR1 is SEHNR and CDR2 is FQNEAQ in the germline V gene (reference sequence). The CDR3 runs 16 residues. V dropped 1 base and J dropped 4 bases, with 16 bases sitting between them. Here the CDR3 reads CASSLEREEQGTEAFF. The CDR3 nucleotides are TGTGCCAGCAGCTTAGAACGTGAAGAGCAGGGCACTGAAGCTTTCTTT.

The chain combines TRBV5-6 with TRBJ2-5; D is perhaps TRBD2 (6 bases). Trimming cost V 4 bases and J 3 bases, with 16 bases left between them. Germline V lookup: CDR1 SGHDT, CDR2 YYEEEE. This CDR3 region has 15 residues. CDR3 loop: CASSRRTGVKETQYF. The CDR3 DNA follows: TGTGCCAGCAGCCGCCGGACGGGGGTCAAAGAGACCCAGTACTTC.

CDR3: CATSRDRGVREQFF. CDR3 sequence (DNA): TGTGCCACCAGCAGAGATCGGGGTGTTAGGGAGCAGTTCTTC. The chain employs TRBV15 and TRBJ2-1; D perhaps matches TRBD2 (5 bases). Germline V gene sequence: CDR1 LNHNV, CDR2 YYDKDF (reference sequence). With 0 bases removed from V and 10 bases from J, the gap between germline ends came to 13 bases. The CDR3 is 14 amino acids. Variable domain in full (rest from reference TRBV15 and TRBJ2-1): DAMVIQNPRYQVTQFGKPVTLSCSQTLNHNVMYWYQQKSSQAPKLLFHYYDKDFNNEADTPDNFQSRRPNTSFCFLDIRSPGLGDTAMYLCATSRDRGVREQFFGPGTRLTVL.

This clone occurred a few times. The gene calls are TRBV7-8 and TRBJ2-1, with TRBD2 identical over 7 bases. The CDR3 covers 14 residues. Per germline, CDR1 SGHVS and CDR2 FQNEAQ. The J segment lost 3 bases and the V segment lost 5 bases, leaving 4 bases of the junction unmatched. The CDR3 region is CASSGPGGYNEQFF. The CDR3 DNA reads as TGTGCCAGCAGCGGCCCGGGGGGCTACAATGAGCAGTTCTTC.

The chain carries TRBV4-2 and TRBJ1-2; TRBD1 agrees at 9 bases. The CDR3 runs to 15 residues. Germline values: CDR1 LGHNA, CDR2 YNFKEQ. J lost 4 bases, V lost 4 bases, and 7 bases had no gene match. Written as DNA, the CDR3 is TGTGCCAGCAGCCCGCGGACAGGGGAGACCTATGGCTACACCTTC. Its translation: CASSPRTGETYGYTF.

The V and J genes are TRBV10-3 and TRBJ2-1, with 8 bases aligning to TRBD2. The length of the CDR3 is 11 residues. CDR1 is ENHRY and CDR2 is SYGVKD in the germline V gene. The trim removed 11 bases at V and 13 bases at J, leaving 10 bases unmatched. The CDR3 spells CASGLDRVQFF. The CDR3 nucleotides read TGTGCCTCGGGACTAGATAGGGTTCAGTTCTTC.

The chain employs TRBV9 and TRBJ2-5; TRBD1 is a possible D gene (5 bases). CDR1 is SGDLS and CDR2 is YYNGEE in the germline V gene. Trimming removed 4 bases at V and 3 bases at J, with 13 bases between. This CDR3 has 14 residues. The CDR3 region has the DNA TGTGCCAGCAGCCTAGGCAGCAGGGAAGAGACCCAGTACTTC. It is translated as CASSLGSREETQYF.

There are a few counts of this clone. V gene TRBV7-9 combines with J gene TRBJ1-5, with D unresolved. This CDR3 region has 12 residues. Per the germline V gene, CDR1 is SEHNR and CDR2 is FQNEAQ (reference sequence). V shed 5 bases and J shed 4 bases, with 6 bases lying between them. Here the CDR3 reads CASSTLNQPQHF. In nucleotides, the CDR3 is TGTGCCAGCAGCACCCTAAATCAGCCCCAGCATTTT. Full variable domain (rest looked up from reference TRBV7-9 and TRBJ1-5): DTGVSQNPRHKITKRGQNVTFRCDPISEHNRLYWYRQTLGQGPEFLTYFQNEAQLEKSRLLSDRFSAERPKGSFSTLEIQRTEQGDSAMYLCASSTLNQPQHFGDGTRLSIL.

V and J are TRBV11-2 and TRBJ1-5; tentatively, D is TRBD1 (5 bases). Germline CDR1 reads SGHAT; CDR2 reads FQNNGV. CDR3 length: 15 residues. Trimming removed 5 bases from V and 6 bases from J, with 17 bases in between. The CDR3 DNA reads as TGTGCCAGCAGCCCCGGGGGGGTCGGTGCTCAGCCCCAGCATTTT. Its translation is CASSPGGVGAQPQHF. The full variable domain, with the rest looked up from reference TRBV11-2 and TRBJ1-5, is EAGVAQSPRYKIIEKRQSVAFWCNPISGHATLYWYQQILGQGPKLLIQFQNNGVVDDSQLPKDRFSAERLKGVDSTLKIQPAKLEDSAVYLCASSPGGVGAQPQHFGDGTRLSIL.

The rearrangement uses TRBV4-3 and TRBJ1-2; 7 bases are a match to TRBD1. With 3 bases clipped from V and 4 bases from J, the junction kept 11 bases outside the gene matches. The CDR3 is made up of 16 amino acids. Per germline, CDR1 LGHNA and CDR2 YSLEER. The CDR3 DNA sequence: TGCGCCAGCAGCCAGGTTCAGGGGGACCTACCCTATGGCTACACCTTC. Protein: CASSQVQGDLPYGYTF.

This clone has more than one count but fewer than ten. The CDR3 DNA is TGTGCCATCAGTAGGACTAGCGGGGGGGCCCATGAGCAGTTCTTC. This sequence encodes CAISRTSGGAHEQFF. The chain couples TRBV10-3 to TRBJ2-1, with TRBD2 matching over 15 bases. CDR3 length: 15 amino acids. CDR1 and CDR2 from the germline V gene are ENHRY and SYGVKD. The trim removed 5 bases at V and 8 bases at J, leaving 4 bases unmatched.